The 18 T cell receptor beta chains presented below share a single source sample, sequenced in a study of cytomegalovirus exposure and HLA in healthy donors. Researchers ran the PCR with 60 Vbeta and 13 Jbeta primers. TCRdb's table, derived via immunoSEQ multiplex PCR, lists solely in-frame clones and lacks some. This table has about 180,000 clones, 82% appearing once. Sequencing was carried out using PBMCs. Every receptor here comes from a man between 40 and 49 years old in good health and CMV-seronegative.

This chain links TRBV7-2 with TRBJ2-3, with 8 bases fitting TRBD2. V shed 1 base and J 6 bases; nucleotides not matched to a gene: 6. CDR1 is SGHTA, CDR2 FQGNSA, per germline. The CDR3 extends over 15 amino acids. The CDR3 spells CASSLEAQRGDTQYF. The DNA for the CDR3 is TGTGCCAGCAGCTTAGAGGCCCAGCGGGGGGATACGCAGTATTTT.

This sequence joins TRBV13 and TRBJ2-1; TRBD2 might be the D (7 bases). The CDR3 loop spans 16 amino acids. Trimming pared 6 bases from V and 4 bases from J, leaving 19 bases between. The germline gives CDR1 PRHDT, CDR2 FYEKMQ (reference sequence). The chain's CDR3 is CASSPLLAGAYNEQFF. In DNA, the CDR3 is TGTGCCAGCAGTCCGTTGCTGGCGGGGGCTTACAATGAGCAGTTCTTC.

The rearrangement joins TRBV4-3 to TRBJ2-3, with TRBD2 identical over 12 bases. The CDR3 contains 16 residues. V was pared by 1 base and J by 5 bases, with 4 bases of the junction left unmatched. Germline-derived CDR1 and CDR2 are LGHNA and YSLEER. The CDR3 DNA reads TGCGCCAGCAGCCAAGCCCTAGCGGGGGGGGGAGATACGCAGTATTTT. Translated, it gives CASSQALAGGGDTQYF.

As for this clone: Within the sample, other DNA sequences also encode this same CDR3. V usage is TRBV5-1 and J usage is TRBJ2-7; D might be TRBD2 (6 bases). In germline, CDR1 is SGHRS, CDR2 YFSETQ. The CDR3 has 14 residues. Trimming shortened V by 2 bases and J by 3 bases, and 12 bases separated the two germline ends. CDR3 residues: CASSFGQGGYEQYF. CDR3 in DNA: TGCGCCAGCAGCTTTGGCCAGGGAGGCTACGAGCAGTACTTC.

The chain links TRBV5-1 to TRBJ2-5; 12 nucleotides match TRBD1. Germline CDR1 reads SGHRS; CDR2 reads YFSETQ. After removal of 4 bases from V and 5 bases from J, the junction contained 6 bases not matched to a gene. This CDR3 has 15 residues. CDR3 protein: CASSTGTGGAETQYF. The DNA of the CDR3 is TGCGCCAGCAGCACGGGGACAGGGGGCGCGGAGACCCAGTACTTC. Combining the CDR3 with reference TRBV5-1 and TRBJ2-5 gives the whole variable domain KAGVTQTPRYLIKTRGQQVTLSCSPISGHRSVSWYQQTPGQGLQFLFEYFSETQRNKGNFPGRFSGRQFSNSRSEMNVSTLELGDSALYLCASSTGTGGAETQYFGPGTRLLVL.

The chain uses TRBV15 and TRBJ1-1; D perhaps matches TRBD1 (5 bases). Germline lookup yields CDR1 LNHNV and CDR2 YYDKDF (reference sequence). The V gene lost 1 base and the J gene lost 4 bases, with 13 bases spanning the gap. This CDR3 is built from 15 residues. CDR3 in DNA: TGTGCCACCAGCAGAGTTGATAGGGGCCTCACTGAAGCTTTCTTT. Protein sequence: CATSRVDRGLTEAFF.

The chain carries TRBV11-3 and TRBJ2-5, with D possibly TRBD1 on 6 matching bases. The J call is uncertain, as TRBJ2-7 better fits the DNA end. Germline loops: CDR1 SGHNT, CDR2 YENEEA. The CDR3 runs 15 residues. This CDR3 reads CASSRETGATYEQYF. In DNA form, the CDR3 reads TGTGCCAGCAGCCGAGAGACAGGCGCCACCTACGAGCAGTACTTC.

The J gene is TRBJ2-7, the V gene TRBV19; 9 nucleotides align to TRBD1. The trim removed 3 bases at V and 2 bases at J, leaving 5 bases unmatched. Germline assignment: CDR1 LNHDA and CDR2 SQIVND (reference sequence). The CDR3 is 15 amino acids. The CDR3 loop reads CASSMVGQGAYEQYF. CDR3 DNA: TGTGCCAGTAGTATGGTGGGACAGGGTGCCTACGAGCAGTACTTC.

As for this clone: The same CDR3 also results from other DNA sequences found in this sample. The chain joins TRBV7-2 to TRBJ2-3; D unclear. Deletions cut 5 bases from V and 1 base from J, with 7 bases between. Germline CDR1 is SGHTA and CDR2 is FQGNSA. The CDR3 runs 13 residues. The CDR3 sequence: CASSLVGTDTQYF. The CDR3 nucleotides are TGTGCCAGCAGCCTAGTCGGCACAGATACGCAGTATTTT.

V and J are TRBV11-2 and TRBJ1-3; D not certain. CDR1 SGHAT and CDR2 FQNNGV come from the germline V gene. V dropped 2 bases and J dropped 0 bases, with 11 bases sitting between them. The CDR3 totals 16 residues. The CDR3 nucleotides are TGTGCCAGCAGCTTACAAAGTCCAGACTCTGGAAACACCATATATTTT. Translated, it gives CASSLQSPDSGNTIYF.

The chain is built from TRBV21-1 and TRBJ2-7; TRBD1, the table's D call, lacks a check against the DNA. TRBV21-1 is a pseudogene. The CDR3 has 20 residues. CDR3 DNA: TGTGCCAGCAGACAGGTGGTTAGGTCCCAGCCCCTACGCCGCGTACACGAGCAGTACTTC. It is translated as CASRQVVRSQPLRRVHEQYF.

This chain links TRBV7-8 with TRBJ2-7, with D tentatively TRBD1 (8 bases). The CDR3 extends over 17 amino acids. Trimming stripped 3 bases from V and 0 bases from J, with 18 bases between. Germline CDR1 and CDR2: SGHVS and FQNEAQ. The CDR3 reads CASSLALYRGGSYEQYF. CDR3 bases: TGTGCCAGCAGCTTGGCGTTATACAGGGGGGGCTCCTACGAGCAGTACTTC.

V and J are TRBV6-1 and TRBJ1-5; maybe TRBD1 (6 bases). Germline loops: CDR1 MNHNS, CDR2 SASEGT. Trimming removed 11 bases from V and 3 bases from J, with 20 bases in between. The length of the CDR3 is 15 residues. CDR3 sequence: CAVTSGQTPNQPQHF. The CDR3 DNA follows: TGTGCCGTCACTTCGGGACAAACCCCCAATCAGCCCCAGCATTTT.

The J gene is TRBJ1-5, the V gene TRBV28, with 9 bases lining up with TRBD1. The germline V gene encodes CDR1 MDHEN and CDR2 SYDVKM. The CDR3 consists of 18 residues. The junction had 9 bases not matched to a gene; V was cut back by 1 base and J by 2 bases. DNA for the CDR3: TGTGCCAGCAGTTTATCAACAGGGGGCAGAAGTCGCAATCAGCCCCAGCATTTT. It yields the protein CASSLSTGGRSRNQPQHF.

Points on this clone: The junction departs from the called germline gene at one end, perhaps through a read error. V is TRBV7-7 and J is TRBJ1-2, with D possibly matching TRBD1 (5 bases). The CDR3 sequence is 19 residues long. Germline V CDR1 and CDR2: SSHAT, FNYEAQ (reference sequence). DNA of the CDR3: TGTGCTAGCAGCTTCGTTCTATGTGACAGAAACCTCCTGGGCTATGGCTACACCTTC. Amino acids: CASSFVLCDRNLLGYGYTF.

V and J are TRBV19 and TRBJ1-2, with 8 positions matching TRBD1. The V segment lost 3 bases and the J segment 3 bases; nucleotides outside the gene matches: 3. This CDR3 is 14 amino acids long. Germline V lookup: CDR1 LNHDA, CDR2 SQIVND (reference sequence). The CDR3 is CASSIRQGYYGYTF. The CDR3 DNA sequence: TGTGCCAGTAGTATCAGACAGGGGTACTATGGCTACACCTTC.

The chain joins TRBV27 to TRBJ1-1; D is unclear. Per the germline V gene, CDR1 is MNHEY and CDR2 is SMNVEV (reference sequence). This CDR3 contains 15 residues. Between the trimmed V and J ends, which lost 5 bases and 4 bases, there was a span of 17 bases. The CDR3 loop reads CASSPLTPRVTEAFF. The DNA of the CDR3 is TGTGCCAGCAGTCCCCTCACGCCGAGGGTCACTGAAGCTTTCTTT.

The gene calls are TRBV6-5 and TRBJ1-2, with D unresolved. Trimming took off 4 bases at V and 4 bases at J, with 13 bases between the two ends. Germline-derived CDR1 and CDR2 are MNHEY and SVGAGI. This CDR3 comprises 14 residues. The CDR3 DNA reads TGTGCCAGCAGTTGGTCCTCTGGCGGCTATGGCTACACCTTC. Its protein product is CASSWSSGGYGYTF.